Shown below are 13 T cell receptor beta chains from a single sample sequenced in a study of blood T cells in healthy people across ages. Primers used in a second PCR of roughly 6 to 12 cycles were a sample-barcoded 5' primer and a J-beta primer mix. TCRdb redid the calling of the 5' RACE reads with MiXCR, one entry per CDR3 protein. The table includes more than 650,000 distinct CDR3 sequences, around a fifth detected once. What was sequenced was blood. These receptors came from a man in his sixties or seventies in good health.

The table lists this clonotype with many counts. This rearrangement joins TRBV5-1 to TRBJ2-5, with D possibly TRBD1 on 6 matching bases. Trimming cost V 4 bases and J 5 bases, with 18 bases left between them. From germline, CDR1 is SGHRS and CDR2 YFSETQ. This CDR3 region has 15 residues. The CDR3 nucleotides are TGCGCCAGCAGCCCCGGAGCAGGGGATCGGGAGACCCAGTACTTC. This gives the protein CASSPGAGDRETQYF.

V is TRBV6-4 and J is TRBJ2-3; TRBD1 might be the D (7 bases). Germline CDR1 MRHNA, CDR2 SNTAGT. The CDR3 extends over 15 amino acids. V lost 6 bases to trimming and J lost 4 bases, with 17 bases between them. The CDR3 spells CASSDLAGGSDTQYF. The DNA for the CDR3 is TGTGCCAGCAGCGACCTAGCAGGGGGGTCAGATACGCAGTATTTT.

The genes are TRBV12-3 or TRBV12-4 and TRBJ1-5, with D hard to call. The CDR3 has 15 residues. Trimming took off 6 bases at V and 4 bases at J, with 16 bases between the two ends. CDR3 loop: CASRTTKALNQPQHF. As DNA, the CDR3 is TGTGCCAGCAGAACGACCAAAGCGCTAAATCAGCCCCAGCATTTT.

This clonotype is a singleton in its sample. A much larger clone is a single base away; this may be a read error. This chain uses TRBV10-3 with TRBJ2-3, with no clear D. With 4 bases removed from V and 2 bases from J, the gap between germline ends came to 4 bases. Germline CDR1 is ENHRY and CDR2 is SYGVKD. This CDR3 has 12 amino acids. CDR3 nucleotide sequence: TGTGCCATCAGTGTATACACAGATACGCAGTATTTT. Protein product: CAISVYTDTQYF.

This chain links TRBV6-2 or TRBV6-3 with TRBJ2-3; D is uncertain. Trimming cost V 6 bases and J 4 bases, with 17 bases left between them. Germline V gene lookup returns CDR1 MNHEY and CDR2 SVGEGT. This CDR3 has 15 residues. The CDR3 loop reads CASSRLSAPPDTQYF. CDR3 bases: TGTGCCAGCAGCCGACTGTCGGCCCCCCCAGATACGCAGTATTTT.

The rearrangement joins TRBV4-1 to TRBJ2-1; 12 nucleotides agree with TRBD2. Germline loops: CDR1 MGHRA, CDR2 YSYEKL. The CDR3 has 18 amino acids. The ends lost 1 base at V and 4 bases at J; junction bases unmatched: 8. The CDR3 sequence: CASSQASGLAGIYNEQFF. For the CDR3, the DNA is TGCGCCAGCAGCCAAGCCTCCGGACTAGCGGGGATTTACAATGAGCAGTTCTTC.

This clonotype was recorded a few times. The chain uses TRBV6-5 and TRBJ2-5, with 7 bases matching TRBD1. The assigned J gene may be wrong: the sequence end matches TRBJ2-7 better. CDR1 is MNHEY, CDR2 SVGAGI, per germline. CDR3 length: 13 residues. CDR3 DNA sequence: TGTGCCAGCAGCTCCACCGGACAGGCCGAGCAGTACGTC. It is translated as CASSSTGQAEQYV.

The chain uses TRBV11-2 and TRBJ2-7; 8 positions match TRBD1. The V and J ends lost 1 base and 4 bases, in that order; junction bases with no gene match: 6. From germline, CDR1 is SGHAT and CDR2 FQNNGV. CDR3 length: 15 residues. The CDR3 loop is CASSLGGQGGYEQYF. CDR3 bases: TGTGCCAGCAGCTTAGGTGGACAGGGCGGGTACGAGCAGTACTTC. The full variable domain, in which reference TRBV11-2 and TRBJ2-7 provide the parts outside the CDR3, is EAGVAQSPRYKIIEKRQSVAFWCNPISGHATLYWYQQILGQGPKLLIQFQNNGVVDDSQLPKDRFSAERLKGVDSTLKIQPAKLEDSAVYLCASSLGGQGGYEQYFGPGTRLTVT.

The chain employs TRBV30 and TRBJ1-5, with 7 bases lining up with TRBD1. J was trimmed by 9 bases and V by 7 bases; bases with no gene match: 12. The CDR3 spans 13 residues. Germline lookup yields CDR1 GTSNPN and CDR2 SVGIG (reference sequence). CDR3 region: CAFRHRGLGPQHF. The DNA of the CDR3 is TGTGCCTTCAGACACAGGGGCCTTGGGCCCCAGCATTTT. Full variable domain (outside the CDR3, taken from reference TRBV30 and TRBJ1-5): SQTIHQWPATLVQPVGSPLSLECTVEGTSNPNLYWYRQAAGRGLQLLFYSVGIGQISSEVPQNLSASRPQDRQFILSSKKLLLSDSGFYLCAFRHRGLGPQHFGDGTRLSIL.

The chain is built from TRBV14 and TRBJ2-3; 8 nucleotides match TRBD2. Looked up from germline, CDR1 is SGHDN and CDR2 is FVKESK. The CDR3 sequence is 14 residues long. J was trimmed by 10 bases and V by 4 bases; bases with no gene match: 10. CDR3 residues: CASSPSGSGDAQYF. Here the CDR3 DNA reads TGTGCCAGCAGCCCAAGCGGGAGTGGGGATGCGCAGTATTTT.

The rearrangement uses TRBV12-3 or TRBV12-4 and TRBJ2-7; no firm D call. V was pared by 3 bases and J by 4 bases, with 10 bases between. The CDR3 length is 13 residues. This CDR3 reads CASSFSWGYEQYF. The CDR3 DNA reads TGTGCCAGCAGTTTCTCGTGGGGTTACGAGCAGTACTTC.

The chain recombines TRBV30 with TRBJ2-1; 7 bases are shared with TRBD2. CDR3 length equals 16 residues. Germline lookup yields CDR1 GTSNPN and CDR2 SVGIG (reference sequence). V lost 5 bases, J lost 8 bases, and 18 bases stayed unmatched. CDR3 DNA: TGTGCCTGGGGGGAGGGAGATCGAGCGGGATTAGATGAGCAGTTCTTC. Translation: CAWGEGDRAGLDEQFF.

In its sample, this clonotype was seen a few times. The CDR3 region is CASSGEVGWVSYNSPLHF. Written as DNA, the CDR3 is TGTGCCAGCAGTGGAGAAGTGGGGTGGGTATCCTATAATTCACCCCTCCACTTT. The chain is built from TRBV25-1 and TRBJ1-6, with unresolved D. Germline CDR1 MGHDK, CDR2 SYGVNS. V lost 4 bases to trimming and J lost 1 base, with 17 bases between them. The CDR3 covers 18 residues.